This TCR beta chain originates from a study of neoadjuvant anti-PD-1 for oral cavity cancer. Whole-study findings and limits: Each response group had just a few patients in TCR analyses.

Notes on this clone: The antigen is not known.

The CDR3 length is 16 residues. Germline V gives CDR1 MDHEN, CDR2 SYDVKM. The trim removed 3 bases at V and 1 base at J, leaving 9 bases unmatched. Measured with immunoSEQ multiplex PCR; TCRdb has only the in-frame clones, and not every one. The sample lists 55,000 to 75,000 clones; more than 65% were seen once. The chain links TRBV28 to TRBJ2-7; TRBD1 agrees at 7 bases. This TCR derives from a person aged 40 to 85 with oral cavity squamous cell carcinoma. The specimen was PBMCs, collected before nivolumab (anti-PD-1) treatment. This chain's CDR3 is CASSFFRQGRSYEQYF. In nucleotides, the CDR3 is TGTGCCAGCAGTTTTTTCAGACAGGGTCGATCCTACGAGCAGTACTTC. The whole variable domain, filled in from reference TRBV28 and TRBJ2-7, reads DVKVTQSSRYLVKRTGEKVFLECVQDMDHENMFWYRQDPGLGLRLIYFSYDVKMKEKGDIPEGYSVSREKKERFSLILESASTNQTSMYLCASSFFRQGRSYEQYFGPGTRLTVT.